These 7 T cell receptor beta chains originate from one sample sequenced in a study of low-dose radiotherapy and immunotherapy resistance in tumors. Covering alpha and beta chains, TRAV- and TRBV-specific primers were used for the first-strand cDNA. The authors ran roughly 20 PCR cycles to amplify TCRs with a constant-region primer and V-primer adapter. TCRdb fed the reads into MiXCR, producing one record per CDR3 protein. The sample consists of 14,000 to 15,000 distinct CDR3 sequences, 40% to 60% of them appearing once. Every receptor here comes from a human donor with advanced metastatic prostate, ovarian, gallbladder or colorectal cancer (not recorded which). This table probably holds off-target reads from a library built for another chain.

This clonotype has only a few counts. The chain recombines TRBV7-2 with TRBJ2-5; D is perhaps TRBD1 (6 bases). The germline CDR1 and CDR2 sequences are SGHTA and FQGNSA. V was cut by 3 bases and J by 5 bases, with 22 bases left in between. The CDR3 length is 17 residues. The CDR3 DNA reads TGTGCCAGCAGCTTCTTACAGGGACCGACCATGATGGAGACCCAGTACTTC. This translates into CASSFLQGPTMMETQYF.

The CDR3, as DNA: TGTGCCACGAAACTAGCGGGAGGACTTAGCACAGATACGCAGTATTTT. Translating it yields CATKLAGGLSTDTQYF. V gene TRBV10-3 combines with J gene TRBJ2-3; 12 bases are shared with TRBD2. This CDR3 contains 16 residues. The V segment lost 10 bases and the J segment 0 bases; nucleotides outside the gene matches: 8. The germline V gene has CDR1 ENHRY and CDR2 SYGVKD.

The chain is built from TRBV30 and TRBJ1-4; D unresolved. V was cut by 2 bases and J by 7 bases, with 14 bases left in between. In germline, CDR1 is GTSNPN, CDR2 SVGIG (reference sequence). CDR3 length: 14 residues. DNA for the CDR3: TGTGCCTGGAGTCAAATGGCAGGTAGTGAAAAACTGTTTTTT. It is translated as CAWSQMAGSEKLFF. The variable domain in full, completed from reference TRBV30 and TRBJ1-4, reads SQTIHQWPATLVQPVGSPLSLECTVEGTSNPNLYWYRQAAGRGLQLLFYSVGIGQISSEVPQNLSASRPQDRQFILSSKKLLLSDSGFYLCAWSQMAGSEKLFFGSGTQLSVL.

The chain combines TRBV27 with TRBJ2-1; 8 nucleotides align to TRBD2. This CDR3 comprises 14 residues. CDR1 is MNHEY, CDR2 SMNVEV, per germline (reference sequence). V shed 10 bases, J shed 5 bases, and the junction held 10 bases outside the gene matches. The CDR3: CATHHGGRNNEQFF. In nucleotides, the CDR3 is TGTGCCACCCACCATGGCGGGAGGAACAATGAGCAGTTCTTC.

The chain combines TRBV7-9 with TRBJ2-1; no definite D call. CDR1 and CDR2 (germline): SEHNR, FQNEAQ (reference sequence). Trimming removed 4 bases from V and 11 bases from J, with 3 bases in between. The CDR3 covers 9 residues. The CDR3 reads CASSSQQFF. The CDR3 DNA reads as TGTGCCAGCAGCTCCCAGCAGTTCTTC.

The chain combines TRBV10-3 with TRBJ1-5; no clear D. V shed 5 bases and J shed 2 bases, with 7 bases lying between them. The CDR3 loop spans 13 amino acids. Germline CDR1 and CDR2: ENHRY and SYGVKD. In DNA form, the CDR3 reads TGTGCCATCAGTCAGGAAGGCAATCAGCCCCAGCATTTT. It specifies CAISQEGNQPQHF.

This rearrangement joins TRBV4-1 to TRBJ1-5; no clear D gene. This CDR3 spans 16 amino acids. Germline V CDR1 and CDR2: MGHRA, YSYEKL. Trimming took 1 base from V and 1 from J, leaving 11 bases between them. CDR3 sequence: CASSQAYLGSNQPQHF. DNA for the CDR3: TGCGCCAGCAGCCAAGCCTATCTAGGGAGCAATCAGCCCCAGCATTTT.